This is a list of T cell receptor beta chains from one sample in a study of spatial heterogeneity in lung cancer. TCRdb itself ran the 5' RACE reads through MiXCR, one entry per CDR3 protein. The sample consists of under 30,000 distinct CDR3 sequences, around 4.7% of them appearing once. The sample here was PBMCs, taken at surgery. These receptors all come from a male donor with early-stage non-small cell lung cancer. Both conserved end residues are part of each CDR3. Fields, in order: D gene, J gene, V gene, clone size, CDR3 length, CDR3 protein, CDR3 DNA. The D gene is left open where the match is weak. Not every row has a clone size; where given, it reads once, few, many or a size class.

>TRBD1|TRBJ2-4|TRBV20-1|many|15
CSALSGGSAKNIQYF
TGCAGTGCGCTATCAGGGGGATCGGCCAAAAACATTCAGTACTTC
>.|TRBJ1-2|TRBV12-3/TRBV12-4|.|12
CASSPGYRGYTF
TGTGCCAGCAGTCCAGGGTATCGCGGCTACACCTTC
>.|TRBJ2-3|TRBV7-8|medium-sized|14
CASSLGLNTDTQYF
TGTGCCAGCAGCTTAGGGCTAAACACAGATACGCAGTATTTT
>.|TRBJ2-2|TRBV7-6|many|13
CASSLVFPGELFF
TGTGCCAGCAGCTTAGTTTTCCCCGGGGAGCTGTTTTTT
>.|TRBJ2-6|TRBV27|many|18
CASSLSGSLSSGANVLTF
TGTGCCAGCAGTTTATCAGGCAGCCTGAGCTCTGGGGCCAACGTCCTGACTTTC
>TRBD2|TRBJ2-3|TRBV5-1|many|15
CASSLGGRVSDTQYF
TGCGCCAGCAGCTTAGGAGGGAGGGTTTCAGATACGCAGTATTTT
>.|TRBJ1-2|TRBV28|many|12
CASSFLGYGYTF
TGTGCCAGCAGTTTCCTAGGCTATGGCTACACCTTC
>.|TRBJ1-5|TRBV10-1|many|10
CASEQGLQHF
TGCGCCAGCGAGCAAGGGCTGCAGCATTTT
>.|TRBJ2-7|TRBV7-9|medium-sized|15
CASSADSVNAYEQYF
TGTGCCAGCAGCGCGGACAGCGTCAATGCCTACGAGCAGTACTTC
>TRBD2|TRBJ2-7|TRBV20-1|many|15
CSARETSGGGYEQYF
TGCAGTGCTAGAGAGACTAGCGGGGGAGGCTACGAGCAGTACTTC
>TRBD2|TRBJ2-3|TRBV6-6|.|16
CASSYSGAGDPDTQYF
TGTGCCAGCAGTTACTCCGGGGCGGGGGATCCAGATACGCAGTATTTT
>TRBD2|TRBJ2-1|TRBV7-2|medium-sized|14
CASSFELADNEQFF
TGTGCCAGCAGCTTCGAACTAGCGGACAATGAGCAGTTCTTC
>.|TRBJ1-1|TRBV6-1|many|14
CASSRDTSNTEAFF
TGTGCCAGCAGTCGGGACACCTCGAACACTGAAGCTTTCTTT
>.|TRBJ2-3|TRBV28|many|11
CASSDSNKQYF
TGTGCCAGCAGCGACAGCAATAAGCAGTATTTT
>.|TRBJ2-3|TRBV7-3|many|17
CASSPNGRGVSTDTQYF
TGTGCCAGCAGCCCAAACGGGAGAGGGGTGAGCACAGATACGCAGTATTTT
>TRBD1|TRBJ1-6|TRBV12-3/TRBV12-4|medium-sized|15
CASSSTGQGGSPLHF
TGTGCCAGCAGTTCGACAGGACAGGGGGGTTCACCCCTCCACTTT
>.|TRBJ2-6|TRBV6-5|many|16
CASQGTHDPGANVLTF
TGTGCCAGTCAGGGGACACACGATCCTGGGGCCAACGTCCTGACTTTC
>.|TRBJ1-5|TRBV5-1|many|15
CASSRGDGLQQPQHF
TGCGCCAGCAGCCGGGGGGACGGACTTCAACAGCCCCAGCATTTT
>TRBD1|TRBJ2-7|TRBV28|many|15
CASSPTGTGGKEQYF
TGTGCCAGCAGTCCAACCGGGACAGGGGGCAAAGAGCAGTACTTC
>TRBD2|TRBJ2-1|TRBV2|.|16
CASSSGGLSSYNEQFF
TGTGCCAGCAGCTCGGGGGGGCTTAGCTCCTACAATGAGCAGTTCTTC
>TRBD2|TRBJ2-7|TRBV3-1|medium-sized|17
CASSRSGRTSGFNEQYF
TGTGCCAGCAGCCGCTCAGGAAGGACTAGCGGGTTCAACGAGCAGTACTTC
>TRBD1|TRBJ2-7|TRBV28|many|14
CASSSDRGQIEQYF
TGTGCCAGCAGTTCCGACAGGGGCCAAATCGAGCAGTACTTC
>.|TRBJ2-7|TRBV5-1|many|12
CASNHDAYEQYF
TGCGCCAGCAACCATGACGCCTACGAGCAGTACTTC
>.|TRBJ1-4|TRBV30|many|15
CAWSIRPGTNEKLFF
TGTGCCTGGAGCATCCGCCCAGGCACTAATGAAAAACTGTTTTTT
>TRBD2|TRBJ2-1|TRBV20-1|few|15
CSAALAGGVYNEQFF
TGCAGTGCTGCTCTAGCGGGAGGGGTATACAATGAGCAGTTCTTC
>TRBD2|TRBJ2-1|TRBV6-2/TRBV6-3|many|15
CASSSQGLASGKQFF
TGTGCCAGCAGTTCACAGGGTTTGGCTAGCGGGAAGCAGTTCTTC
>.|TRBJ1-6|TRBV7-2|few|15
CASSPGSRAVSPLHF
TGTGCCAGCAGCCCGGGGTCTAGGGCGGTTTCACCCCTCCACTTT
>.|TRBJ1-5|TRBV12-3/TRBV12-4|many|16
CASSLSARGLNQPQHF
TGTGCCAGCAGTTTATCGGCCAGGGGCCTCAATCAGCCCCAGCATTTT
>.|TRBJ2-2|TRBV6-2/TRBV6-3|many|16
CASTVRREGLTGELFF
TGTGCCAGCACCGTGAGACGGGAAGGACTCACCGGGGAGCTGTTTTTT
>.|TRBJ2-1|TRBV7-2|many|13
CASSPQIEGEQFF
TGTGCCAGCAGCCCCCAAATCGAGGGGGAGCAGTTCTTC
>.|TRBJ2-5|TRBV29-1|many|13
CSVLVPPQETQYF
TGCAGCGTCCTCGTCCCCCCACAAGAGACCCAGTACTTC
>.|TRBJ2-3|TRBV19|.|12
CASQQGFDTQYF
TGTGCCAGTCAACAGGGTTTCGATACGCAGTATTTT
>TRBD2|TRBJ2-1|TRBV2|many|15
CASSPSAGGGNEQFF
TGTGCCAGCAGCCCCTCGGCGGGGGGGGGCAATGAGCAGTTCTTC
>TRBD1|TRBJ1-2|TRBV7-4|many|15
CASSHSPGQGYGYTF
TGTGCCAGCAGCCACTCTCCGGGACAGGGGTATGGCTACACCTTC
>TRBD2|TRBJ2-1|TRBV19|many|16
CASSISAGGFIDEQFF
TGTGCCAGTAGTATTTCGGCCGGGGGGTTCATCGATGAGCAGTTCTTC
>TRBD2|TRBJ2-1|TRBV7-2|medium-sized|15
CASTRGSGGDGEQFF
TGTGCCAGCACCCGGGGTAGCGGGGGGGACGGTGAGCAGTTCTTC
>.|TRBJ1-2|TRBV5-6|many|14
CASSQRGGAYGYTF
TGTGCCAGCAGCCAAAGGGGGGGTGCCTATGGCTACACCTTC
>TRBD2|TRBJ2-7|TRBV12-3/TRBV12-4|many|13
CASSIAGMSEQYF
TGTGCCAGCAGTATAGCGGGAATGAGCGAGCAGTACTTC
>.|TRBJ1-6|TRBV2|many|14
CASRSGTSDSPLHF
TGTGCCAGCAGATCCGGGACATCGGATTCACCCCTCCACTTT
>.|TRBJ2-7|TRBV12-3/TRBV12-4|many|12
CASSPDAYEQYF
TGTGCCAGCAGCCCAGACGCCTACGAGCAGTACTTC
>.|TRBJ2-7|TRBV28|many|13
CASSLGGHREQYF
TGTGCCAGCAGTTTGGGCGGACACCGCGAGCAGTACTTC
>TRBD1|TRBJ1-5|TRBV20-1|many|14
CSARTGDSNQPQHF
TGCAGTGCCAGGACAGGAGATAGCAATCAGCCCCAGCATTTT
>.|TRBJ1-2|TRBV2|.|13
CASSASALDGYTF
TGTGCCAGCAGCGCCTCGGCTCTCGATGGCTACACCTTC
>.|TRBJ1-2|TRBV4-3|many|15
CASSQGSARDYGYTF
TGCGCCAGCAGCCAAGGAAGTGCCAGGGACTATGGCTACACCTTC
>TRBD2|TRBJ2-3|TRBV12-3/TRBV12-4|many|15
CASSLGSGAIDTQYF
TGTGCCAGCAGTTTGGGTAGCGGGGCGATAGATACGCAGTATTTT
>TRBD1|TRBJ2-6|TRBV20-1|many|17
CSASTGTGSSGANVLTF
TGCAGTGCTTCTACCGGGACAGGGAGCTCTGGGGCCAACGTCCTGACTTTC
>.|TRBJ1-5|TRBV3-1|many|14
CASSQELRAQPQHF
TGTGCCAGCAGCCAAGAACTTCGGGCCCAGCCCCAGCATTTT
>.|TRBJ1-2|TRBV6-6|many|14
CASTSGTKKNGYTF
TGTGCCAGCACCTCAGGGACAAAAAAGAATGGCTACACCTTC
>.|TRBJ2-7|TRBV7-9|many|14
CASSYRTDGYEQYF
TGTGCCAGCAGTTACCGGACAGATGGCTACGAGCAGTACTTC
>.|TRBJ1-3|TRBV7-2|many|14
CASSLGGTGNTIYF
TGTGCCAGCAGCTTAGGAGGGACCGGAAACACCATATATTTT
>.|TRBJ1-1|TRBV13|many|14
CASSRTGRDTEAFF
TGTGCCAGCAGCCGCACAGGGAGGGACACTGAAGCTTTCTTT
>TRBD1|TRBJ2-7|TRBV12-3/TRBV12-4|many|14
CASSYRQGPYEQYF
TGTGCCAGCAGTTATCGACAGGGTCCCTACGAGCAGTACTTC
>.|TRBJ1-2|TRBV12-3/TRBV12-4|many|13
CASSLQEFYGYTF
TGTGCCAGCAGTTTACAGGAGTTCTATGGCTACACCTTC
>.|TRBJ2-5|TRBV28|medium-sized|14
CASSLQGAQETQYF
TGTGCCAGCAGTTTACAGGGCGCCCAAGAGACCCAGTACTTC
>TRBD1|TRBJ1-1|TRBV27|many|14
CASSFQGANTEAFF
TGTGCCAGCAGTTTCCAGGGGGCGAACACTGAAGCTTTCTTT
>TRBD2|TRBJ2-3|TRBV6-6|few|18
CASSYSKIAGGQQDTQYF
TGTGCCAGCAGTTACTCGAAAATAGCGGGAGGGCAGCAAGATACGCAGTATTTT
>.|TRBJ2-7|TRBV28|many|15
CASSAPRGPAFEQYF
TGTGCCAGCAGTGCCCCTCGGGGCCCCGCGTTCGAGCAGTACTTC
>.|TRBJ1-5|TRBV5-5|many|14
CASSLAGGNQPQHF
TGTGCCAGCAGCCTGGCTGGGGGCAATCAGCCCCAGCATTTT
>TRBD1|TRBJ1-4|TRBV28|many|17
CASSLSGTGGTNEKLFF
TGTGCCAGCAGTTTATCCGGGACAGGGGGAACTAATGAAAAACTGTTTTTT